This paragraph reports one T cell receptor beta chain. The germline gives CDR1 SGHRS, CDR2 YFSETQ. The CDR3 runs 12 residues. Trimming shortened V by 0 bases and J by 7 bases, and 7 bases separated the two germline ends. The sample originates from a study of blood T cells in healthy people across ages. Through a sample-barcoded 5' primer and a J-beta primer mix, a second PCR was run for about 6 to 11 cycles. TCRdb reanalysed the 5' RACE reads using MiXCR and keeps one entry per CDR3 protein. Of about 1,800,000 distinct CDR3 sequences listed, roughly 28% are singletons. The specimen sequenced was blood. The V gene is TRBV5-1, the J gene TRBJ1-1; no definite D call. The sequence came from a woman aged 25-40 years in good health. The CDR3 reads CASSLETGEAFF. The DNA of the CDR3 is TGCGCCAGCAGCTTGGAGACCGGTGAAGCTTTCTTT.